The 8 T cell receptor beta chains listed next were all sequenced from one sample in a study of blood T cell repertoires in COVID-19. Sequencing was performed with immunoSEQ multiplex PCR; in TCRdb, only in-frame clones are kept and a portion is missing. The data hold roughly 250,000 clones, with more than 75% observed a single time. Input material: PBMCs or T cells enriched from blood (not recorded which). The receptors here all came from a woman in her forties or fifties who had recovered from COVID-19.

The chain links TRBV30 to TRBJ2-7; a possible D gene is TRBD2 (5 bases). Per germline, CDR1 GTSNPN and CDR2 SVGIG (reference sequence). Trimming removed 2 bases from V and 2 bases from J, with 10 bases in between. The CDR3 is 13 residues long. CDR3 residues: CAWSILGTYEQYF. CDR3 in DNA: TGTGCCTGGAGTATCCTCGGGACCTACGAGCAGTACTTC.

This clone has more than one count but fewer than ten. The J gene is TRBJ1-2, the V gene TRBV12-3 or TRBV12-4, with D perhaps matching TRBD1 (5 bases). Deletions cut 7 bases from V and 1 base from J, with 7 bases between. This CDR3 comprises 12 residues. As DNA, the CDR3 is TGTGCCAGCACAGACAGTAACTATGGCTACACCTTC. Residues: CASTDSNYGYTF.

The genes are TRBV5-1 and TRBJ2-3, with 11 nucleotides matching TRBD2. This CDR3 comprises 16 residues. V was clipped by 4 bases and J by 4 bases; unmatched bases: 8. Germline lookup yields CDR1 SGHRS and CDR2 YFSETQ. The DNA of the CDR3 is TGCGCCAGCAGCGGCTCCGGGACTAGCGGAGCAGATACGCAGTATTTT. Amino acid sequence: CASSGSGTSGADTQYF.

V gene TRBV10-3 combines with J gene TRBJ1-5, with TRBD1 identical over 8 bases. This CDR3 is 13 amino acids long. Trimming removed 8 bases from V and 5 bases from J; junction bases left unmatched: 5. From germline, CDR1 is ENHRY and CDR2 SYGVKD. In DNA, the CDR3 is TGTGCCATCGGACAGGGAACGGATCAGCCCCAGCATTTT. Encoded protein: CAIGQGTDQPQHF.

V usage is TRBV10-2 and J usage is TRBJ2-7, with D maybe TRBD2 (6 bases). This CDR3 is 12 amino acids long. Per germline, CDR1 WSHSY and CDR2 SAAADI. The V end lost 10 bases, the J end lost 0 bases, and 10 bases lay between the germline ends. Here the CDR3 reads CATSSVSYEQYF. The CDR3 DNA reads TGCGCCACCTCTAGCGTCTCCTACGAGCAGTACTTC.

The J gene is TRBJ1-1, the V gene TRBV19, with unresolved D. The V and J ends lost 7 bases and 6 bases respectively, with 18 bases between them. Per germline, CDR1 LNHDA and CDR2 SQIVND (reference sequence). This CDR3 region has 14 residues. The CDR3 nucleotides are TGTGCCAGTACCCCAGATTCTTCAGGCTCTGAAGCTTTCTTT. The encoded protein is CASTPDSSGSEAFF.

The rearrangement uses TRBV2 and TRBJ1-5, with TRBD1 matching 10 bases. The CDR3 extends over 15 amino acids. V lost 7 bases, J lost 2 bases, and 5 bases stayed unmatched. Germline CDR1 is SNHLY and CDR2 is FYNNEI. In DNA form, the CDR3 reads TGTGCCAGCACCTACGGGACAGGGGGCAATCAGCCCCAGCATTTT. Translated: CASTYGTGGNQPQHF.

The CDR3 nucleotides are TGTGCCAGTAGTTCCGCAGGGGGTTCTAATGAAAAACTGTTTTTT. Translating gives CASSSAGGSNEKLFF. V gene TRBV19 combines with J gene TRBJ1-4, with TRBD1 identical over 7 bases. J gave up 3 bases and V 5 bases, and 6 bases lay outside the gene matches. CDR3 length equals 15 residues. CDR1 is LNHDA and CDR2 is SQIVND in the germline V gene (reference sequence).